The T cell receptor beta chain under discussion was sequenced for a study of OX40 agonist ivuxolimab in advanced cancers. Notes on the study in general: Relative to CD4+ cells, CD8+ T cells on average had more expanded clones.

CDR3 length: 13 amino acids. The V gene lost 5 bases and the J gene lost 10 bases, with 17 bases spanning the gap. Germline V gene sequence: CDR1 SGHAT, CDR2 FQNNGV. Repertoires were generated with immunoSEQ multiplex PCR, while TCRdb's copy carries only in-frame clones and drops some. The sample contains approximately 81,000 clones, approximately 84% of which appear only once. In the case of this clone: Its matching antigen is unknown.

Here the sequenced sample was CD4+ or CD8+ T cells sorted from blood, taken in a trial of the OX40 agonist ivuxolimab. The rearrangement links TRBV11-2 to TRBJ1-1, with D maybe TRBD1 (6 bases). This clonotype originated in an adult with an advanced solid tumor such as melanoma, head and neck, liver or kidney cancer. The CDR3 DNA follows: TGTGCCAGCAGCGCCCTACAGGGCGGAGGAGCTTTCTTT. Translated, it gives CASSALQGGGAFF.